This TCR beta chain was recovered during a study of OX40 agonist ivuxolimab in advanced cancers. CDR3 length: 15 residues. V lost 4 bases and J lost 4, with 15 bases in between. The germline CDR1 and CDR2 sequences are SGHRS and YFSETQ. TCRdb's table, derived via immunoSEQ multiplex PCR, lists solely in-frame clones and lacks some. This sample carries fewer than 80,000 clones, roughly nine tenths of them seen once, and the ten largest clones take approximately 4%. The sample here was CD4+ or CD8+ T cells sorted from blood, taken in a trial of the OX40 agonist ivuxolimab. The source of this sequence is an adult with an advanced solid tumor such as melanoma, head and neck, liver or kidney cancer. The gene calls are TRBV5-1 and TRBJ1-3; D perhaps matches TRBD1 (6 bases). The CDR3 loop is CASSKDRISGNTIYF. In DNA, the CDR3 is TGCGCCAGCAGCAAGGACAGAATCTCGGGAAACACCATATATTTT.